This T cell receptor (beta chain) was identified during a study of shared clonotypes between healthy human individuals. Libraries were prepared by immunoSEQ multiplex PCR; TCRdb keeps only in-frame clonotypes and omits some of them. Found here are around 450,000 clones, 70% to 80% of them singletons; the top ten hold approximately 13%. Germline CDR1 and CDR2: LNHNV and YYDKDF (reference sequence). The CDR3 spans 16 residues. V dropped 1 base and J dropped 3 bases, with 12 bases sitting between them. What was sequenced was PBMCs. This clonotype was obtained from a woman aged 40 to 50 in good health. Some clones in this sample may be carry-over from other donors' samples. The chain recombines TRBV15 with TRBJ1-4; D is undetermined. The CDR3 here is CATSRAGGTPNEKLFF. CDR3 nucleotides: TGTGCCACCAGCAGAGCCGGTGGAACACCTAATGAAAAACTGTTTTTT.